Reported below is one TCR beta chain. Its antigen is undetermined. These data come from a study of graft-versus-host responses after intestinal transplantation. Across the study: Recipients across the board were started on anti-thymocyte globulin induction, then kept on tacrolimus and steroids for roughly 3 years. General study results and limits: GvH clones appeared in recipient marrow, some first in ileum or blood.

Germline CDR1 reads KGHSH; CDR2 reads LQKENI. The CDR3 runs 15 residues. V gave up 2 bases and J gave up 0 bases; unmatched junction bases: 2. The method was immunoSEQ multiplex PCR; TCRdb's version includes in-frame clones alone and lacks a portion of them. Among 85,000 to 95,000 clones, 93% were seen once, and the ten largest hold about 2%. The starting material was unstimulated CD8+ T cells sorted from spleen or lymph node cells, obtained before intestinal transplant. This sequence joins TRBV18 and TRBJ2-3, with 7 bases that match TRBD2. The receptor's source is a human donor who received an intestinal transplant. The CDR3 bases are TGTGCCAGCTCACCATACGGGGGGAGCACAGATACGCAGTATTTT. Residues: CASSPYGGSTDTQYF.